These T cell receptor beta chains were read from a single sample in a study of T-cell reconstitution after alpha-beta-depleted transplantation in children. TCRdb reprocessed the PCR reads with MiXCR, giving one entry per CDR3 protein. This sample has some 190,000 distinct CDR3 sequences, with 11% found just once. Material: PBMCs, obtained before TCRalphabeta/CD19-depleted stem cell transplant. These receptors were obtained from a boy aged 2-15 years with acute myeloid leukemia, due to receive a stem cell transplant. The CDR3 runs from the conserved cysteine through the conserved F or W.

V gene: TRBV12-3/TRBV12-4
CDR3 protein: CASSPAPRGLYEQYF

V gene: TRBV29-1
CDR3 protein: CSVEGESLRRQADTQYF

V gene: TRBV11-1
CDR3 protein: CASSLPADTQYF

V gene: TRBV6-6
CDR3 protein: CASSYGTGGRAGELFF

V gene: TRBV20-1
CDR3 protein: CSATSWGDTQYF

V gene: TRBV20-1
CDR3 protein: CSASRQGWQYF

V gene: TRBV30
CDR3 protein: CAWNRAGQPQHF

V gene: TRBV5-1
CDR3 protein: CASSPAGGGNTEAFF

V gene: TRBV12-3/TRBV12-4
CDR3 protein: CASTSGRGNTEAFF

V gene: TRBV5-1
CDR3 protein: CASSLMGRGSNIQYF

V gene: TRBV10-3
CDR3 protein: CAITRTGDGSPLHF

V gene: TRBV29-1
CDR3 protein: CSAGHGGYEQYF

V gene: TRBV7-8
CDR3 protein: CASSLGTGNSNQPQHF

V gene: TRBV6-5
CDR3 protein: CASRLNLGSGYNEQFF

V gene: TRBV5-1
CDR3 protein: CASRTDSYEQYF

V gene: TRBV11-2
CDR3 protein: CASRSQAGVTGELFF

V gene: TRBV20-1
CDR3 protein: CSVPGTSGYNEQFF

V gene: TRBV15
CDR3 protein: CATSCSRGSYNEQFF

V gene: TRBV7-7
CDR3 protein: CASSSSGNPQETQYF

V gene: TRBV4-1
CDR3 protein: CASSQELPYTGELFF

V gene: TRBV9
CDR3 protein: CASSVAHVAGADTDTQYF

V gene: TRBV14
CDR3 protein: CASSHGASYEQYF

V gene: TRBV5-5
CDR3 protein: CASSLDGQGGNTDTQYF

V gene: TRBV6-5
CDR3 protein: CASRFSGSGELFF

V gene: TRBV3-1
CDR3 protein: CASSQWGNTGELFF

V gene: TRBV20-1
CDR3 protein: CSARAKGSSVWNEQFF

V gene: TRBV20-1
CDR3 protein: CSARDLGNYGYTF

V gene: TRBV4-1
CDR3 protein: CASSPGNSPLHF

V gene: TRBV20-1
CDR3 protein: CSARNSLNTEAFF

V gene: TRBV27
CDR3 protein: CASSLIGEGGYTF

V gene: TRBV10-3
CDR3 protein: CAISRTGVLSTDTQYF

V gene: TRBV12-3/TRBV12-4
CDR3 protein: CASRLAVQETQYF

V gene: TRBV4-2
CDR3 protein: CASSQESGQMNTEAFF

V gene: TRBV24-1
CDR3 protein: CATSVAGDAEAFF

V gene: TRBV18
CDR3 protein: CASSPLSGGGLETQYF

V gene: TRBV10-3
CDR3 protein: CAISETSGWGGNSNQPQHF

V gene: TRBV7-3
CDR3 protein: CASSTLGGQGINEQFF

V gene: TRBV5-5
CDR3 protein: CASSSIDSPLHF

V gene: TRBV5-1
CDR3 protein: CASSLRGGPSTDTQYF

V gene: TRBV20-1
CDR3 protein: CSASSRLDSEQFF

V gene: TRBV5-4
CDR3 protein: CASSPGTRTDEQFF

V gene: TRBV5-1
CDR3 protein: CASSSSGRYQETQYF

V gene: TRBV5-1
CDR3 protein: CASSLGNPSGGSYTDTQYF

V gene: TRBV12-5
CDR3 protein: CASGLVGGGHSPLHF

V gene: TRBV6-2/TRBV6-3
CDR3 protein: CASSYGLQPQHF

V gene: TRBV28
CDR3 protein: CASRSQGSSYEQYF

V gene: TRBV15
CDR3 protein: CATSRELIAGNEQFF

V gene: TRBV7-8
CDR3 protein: CASSPRTSGGNEQFF

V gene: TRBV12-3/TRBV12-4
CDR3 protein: CASSLSRGGYTF

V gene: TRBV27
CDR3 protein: CASRGSVPSYNSPLHF

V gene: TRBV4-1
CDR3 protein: CASSVWASNEKLFF

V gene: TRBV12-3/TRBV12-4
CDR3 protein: CASSWTSTNTGELFF

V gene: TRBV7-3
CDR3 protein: CASKLANTGELFF

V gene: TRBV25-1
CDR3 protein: CASSERNQETQYF